A selection of T cell receptor beta chains follows, all from one sample in a study of neurological immune-mediated disorders. TCRdb redid the calling of the 5' RACE reads with MiXCR, one entry per CDR3 protein. The data show about 95,000 distinct CDR3 sequences, about 3.8% seen once. The sample comprised PBMCs. These receptors all stem from a woman aged 18-29 years with multiple sclerosis. The CDR3 runs from the conserved cysteine through the conserved F or W. A D gene is named only where the DNA matches it firmly. A row's size may be missing; if present it is once, few, many or a size class.

TRBJ2-7	TRBV5-1	.	.	CASSLRHSYEQYF	TGCGCCAGCAGCCTAAGACACTCCTACGAGCAGTACTTC
TRBJ1-5	TRBV5-1	many	TRBD1	CASSSGQGRDQPQHF	TGCGCCAGCAGCTCCGGACAGGGTCGGGATCAGCCCCAGCATTTT
TRBJ2-4	TRBV5-5	many	TRBD2	CASSVRTSGTGRNIQYF	TGTGCCAGCAGCGTCCGGACTAGCGGGACGGGGAGGAACATTCAGTACTTC
TRBJ2-1	TRBV2	many	.	CASSPGGRFSSEQFF	TGTGCCAGCAGTCCCGGGGGTCGGTTTAGTAGTGAGCAGTTCTTC
TRBJ2-1	TRBV9	many	TRBD2	CASSIDGASGSVYNEQFF	TGTGCCAGCAGCATCGACGGCGCTAGCGGGAGTGTCTACAATGAGCAGTTCTTC
TRBJ2-7	TRBV20-1	many	.	CSARDRGLFYEQYF	TGCAGTGCTAGAGACCGGGGCCTCTTCTACGAGCAGTACTTC
TRBJ1-1	TRBV7-2	many	.	CASSFIRRETEAFF	TGTGCCAGCAGCTTTATCAGGAGGGAAACTGAAGCTTTCTTT
TRBJ2-7	TRBV12-3/TRBV12-4	many	.	CASRRATSSYEQYF	TGTGCCAGTCGGAGGGCAACTAGCTCCTACGAGCAGTACTTC
TRBJ1-2	TRBV7-9	many	TRBD1	CASSTGQGPNYGYTF	TGTGCCAGCAGCACCGGACAGGGACCAAACTATGGCTACACCTTC
TRBJ2-1	TRBV6-4	many	TRBD1	CASSASTGYNEQFF	TGTGCCAGCAGTGCCTCGACAGGGTACAATGAGCAGTTCTTC
TRBJ2-5	TRBV20-1	many	.	CSAALGTQYF	TGCAGTGCCGCCCTGGGGACCCAGTACTTC
TRBJ2-2	TRBV7-2	many	.	CASRPRGAGELFF	TGTGCCAGCAGACCTAGGGGGGCCGGGGAGCTGTTTTTT
TRBJ2-1	TRBV9	many	.	CASSVEGSGALYNEQFF	TGTGCCAGCAGCGTAGAAGGATCGGGAGCCCTCTACAATGAGCAGTTCTTC
TRBJ1-5	TRBV20-1	few	.	CSAQTGGGQPQHF	TGCAGTGCCCAGACAGGAGGCGGTCAGCCCCAGCATTTT
TRBJ1-2	TRBV27	many	TRBD1	CASTTAGGDGYTF	TGTGCCAGCACTACGGCAGGGGGTGATGGCTACACCTTC
TRBJ2-1	TRBV20-1	many	.	CSAIRYSGTSSYNEQFF	TGCAGTGCGATTCGATACTCCGGGACTTCCTCCTACAATGAGCAGTTCTTC
TRBJ2-7	TRBV7-6	many	TRBD1	CASSPPGQGYEQYF	TGTGCCAGCAGCCCGCCGGGACAGGGCTACGAGCAGTACTTC
TRBJ2-1	TRBV20-1	many	.	CSASGASNKEGYNEQFF	TGCAGTGCTAGTGGGGCTAGCAATAAGGAAGGGTACAATGAGCAGTTCTTC
TRBJ2-5	TRBV6-5	many	TRBD1	CASREGKWDRVTQYF	TGTGCCAGCAGAGAGGGGAAATGGGACAGAGTAACCCAGTACTTC